The 19 T cell receptor beta chains presented below share a single source sample, sequenced in a study of blood T cell repertoires in COVID-19. Repertoires were generated with immunoSEQ multiplex PCR, while TCRdb's copy carries only in-frame clones and drops some. The sample lists some 250,000 clones; about 85% were seen once. Material for sequencing was peripheral blood. These receptors all stem from a man in his 60s who had recovered from COVID-19.

V gene TRBV9 combines with J gene TRBJ1-1; TRBD1 is a possible D gene (6 bases). This CDR3 comprises 14 residues. V lost 4 bases and J lost 5, with 15 bases in between. Germline V gives CDR1 SGDLS, CDR2 YYNGEE. The CDR3 DNA is TGTGCCAGCAGCTCACAGGGTTGGAAAACTGAAGCTTTCTTT. It yields the protein CASSSQGWKTEAFF.

This clone was picked up a small number of times. The chain recombines TRBV5-1 with TRBJ2-7, with 10 bases lining up with TRBD1. This CDR3 has 14 residues. In germline, CDR1 is SGHRS, CDR2 YFSETQ. Losses at the gene ends were 4 bases for V and 7 bases for J; bases not matched to a gene: 8. In DNA, the CDR3 is TGCGCCAGCAGCCCCACGACAGGGGGCCGGGAGCAGTACTTC. Translated: CASSPTTGGREQYF.

The chain is built from TRBV28 and TRBJ1-6; 8 nucleotides match TRBD1. CDR3 length: 16 residues. CDR1 MDHEN and CDR2 SYDVKM come from the germline V gene. V shed 1 base and J 7 bases; nucleotides not matched to a gene: 6. CDR3 amino acids: CASSLSDRGENSPLHF. Written as DNA, the CDR3 is TGTGCCAGCAGTTTATCCGACAGGGGTGAGAATTCACCCCTCCACTTT. Filled out from reference TRBV28 and TRBJ1-6, the complete variable domain reads DVKVTQSSRYLVKRTGEKVFLECVQDMDHENMFWYRQDPGLGLRLIYFSYDVKMKEKGDIPEGYSVSREKKERFSLILESASTNQTSMYLCASSLSDRGENSPLHFGNGTRLTVT.

The chain joins TRBV7-9 to TRBJ2-7; TRBD2 agrees at 7 bases. The CDR3 consists of 14 residues. V dropped 5 bases and J dropped 6; count of bases not matched to a gene: 10. Germline V lookup: CDR1 SEHNR, CDR2 FQNEAQ (reference sequence). Here the CDR3 reads CASSKSGAQGEQYV. CDR3 sequence (DNA): TGTGCCAGCAGCAAGAGCGGGGCCCAGGGCGAGCAGTACGTC.

The V call is TRBV2, the J call TRBJ2-6; D is unclear. Per the germline V gene, CDR1 is SNHLY and CDR2 is FYNNEI. CDR3 length equals 15 residues. The V and J ends lost 4 bases and 1 base respectively, with 8 bases between them. CDR3 sequence reads: CASSVSFSGANVLTF. CDR3 nucleotides: TGTGCCAGCAGTGTATCTTTTTCTGGGGCCAACGTCCTGACTTTC.

The V call is TRBV5-1, the J call TRBJ2-2; 7 bases map to TRBD1. The CDR3 covers 15 residues. CDR1 SGHRS and CDR2 YFSETQ come from the germline V gene. Losses at the gene ends were 3 bases for V and 5 bases for J; bases not matched to a gene: 7. The CDR3 DNA is TGCGCCAGCAGCTCCAGACAGGGTCAAACCGGGGAGCTGTTTTTT. Translating it yields CASSSRQGQTGELFF.

Comment on this clone: The sample carries other DNA sequences with the same CDR3. The rearrangement links TRBV7-8 to TRBJ1-4; D call uncertain. Trimming removed 0 bases from V and 5 bases from J, with 7 bases in between. The CDR3 length is 14 residues. Germline V CDR1 and CDR2: SGHVS, FQNEAQ. CDR3: CASSLAGPNEKLFF. CDR3 DNA sequence: TGTGCCAGCAGCTTAGCGGGCCCAAATGAAAAACTGTTTTTT.

The J gene is TRBJ1-2, the V gene TRBV2; 8 bases agree with TRBD1. The V segment lost 5 bases and the J segment 3 bases; nucleotides outside the gene matches: 8. The CDR3 contains 15 residues. CDR1 is SNHLY, CDR2 FYNNEI, per germline. CDR3 residues: CASSHTTGGYYGYTF. The CDR3 DNA sequence: TGTGCCAGCAGTCACACAACAGGGGGATACTATGGCTACACCTTC.

V and J are TRBV7-2 and TRBJ2-3; TRBD2 aligns across 9 bases. The CDR3 extends over 17 amino acids. V lost 1 base and J lost 2; bases outside the gene matches: 7. Germline loops: CDR1 SGHTA, CDR2 FQGNSA. CDR3 nucleotide sequence: TGTGCCAGCAGCTTAGTGGCGCGGGGGGGATACACAGATACGCAGTATTTT. Its protein is CASSLVARGGYTDTQYF.

The V and J genes are TRBV3-1 (or the pseudogene TRBV3-2) and TRBJ1-3; TRBD1 matches at 9 bases. The germline V gene has CDR1 LGHDT and CDR2 YNNKEL (reference sequence). The CDR3 has 17 residues. The V segment lost 3 bases and the J segment 4 bases; nucleotides outside the gene matches: 10. The CDR3 nucleotides read TGTGCCAGCAGCCAGAGACCACAGGGGGCGTTAGGAAACACCATATATTTT. Its protein is CASSQRPQGALGNTIYF.

This chain joins TRBV6-5 and TRBJ2-2; TRBD1 is a possible D gene (5 bases). In germline, CDR1 is MNHEY, CDR2 SVGAGI. The CDR3 runs to 15 residues. V shed 6 bases and J shed 0 bases, with 11 bases lying between them. The CDR3 is CASSPGIPNTGELFF. Here the CDR3 DNA reads TGTGCCAGCAGCCCAGGGATACCGAACACCGGGGAGCTGTTTTTT.

The genes are TRBV5-1 and TRBJ2-3; D not certain. The germline V and J ends were trimmed by 6 bases and 3 bases, with 8 bases remaining between them. Germline V CDR1 and CDR2: SGHRS, YFSETQ. The CDR3 sequence is 12 residues long. The CDR3 region is CASKYGTDTQYF. CDR3 in DNA: TGCGCCAGCAAGTACGGTACAGATACGCAGTATTTT.

This clone occurred once. The chain couples TRBV6-5 to TRBJ2-4, with 10 bases fitting TRBD2. The CDR3 loop spans 14 amino acids. V dropped 5 bases and J dropped 9; count of bases not matched to a gene: 7. The germline V gene has CDR1 MNHEY and CDR2 SVGAGI. The CDR3 DNA sequence: TGTGCCAGCAGTCGTAGCGGGGGGCGCAGCATTCAGTACTTC. Its protein product is CASSRSGGRSIQYF.

This sequence joins TRBV11-2 and TRBJ1-2, with D uncertain. V lost 1 base and J 4 bases, leaving 10 bases between the germline ends. The CDR3 covers 14 residues. CDR1 is SGHAT, CDR2 FQNNGV, per germline. The CDR3: CASSLGAFAYGYTF. For the CDR3, the DNA is TGTGCCAGCAGCTTAGGGGCCTTCGCCTATGGCTACACCTTC. Variable domain in full (rest from reference TRBV11-2 and TRBJ1-2): EAGVAQSPRYKIIEKRQSVAFWCNPISGHATLYWYQQILGQGPKLLIQFQNNGVVDDSQLPKDRFSAERLKGVDSTLKIQPAKLEDSAVYLCASSLGAFAYGYTFGSGTRLTVV.

The chain recombines TRBV28 with TRBJ1-2; D may be TRBD1 (5 bases). Germline CDR1 reads MDHEN; CDR2 reads SYDVKM. V dropped 8 bases and J dropped 5 bases, with 12 bases sitting between them. CDR3 length: 12 residues. CDR3 loop: CASESGKYGYTF. The CDR3 coding sequence is TGTGCCAGCGAATCAGGGAAGTATGGCTACACCTTC.

The chain recombines TRBV5-4 with TRBJ2-1, with 8 positions matching TRBD2. V shed 3 bases and J 3 bases; nucleotides not matched to a gene: 2. The germline gives CDR1 SGHNT, CDR2 YYREEE (reference sequence). The CDR3 sequence is 14 residues long. This CDR3 reads CASSSRGGYNEQFF. Here the CDR3 DNA reads TGTGCCAGCAGCTCCCGGGGGGGCTACAATGAGCAGTTCTTC.

V is TRBV6-1 and J is TRBJ2-7; perhaps TRBD1 as D (5 bases). The V end lost 1 base, the J end lost 1 base, and 14 bases lay between the germline ends. The CDR3 has 16 residues. CDR1 and CDR2 (germline): MNHNS, SASEGT. This CDR3 reads CASSEDRQGRSYEQYV. DNA of the CDR3: TGTGCCAGCAGTGAAGATAGGCAGGGCCGTTCCTACGAGCAGTACGTC.

V usage is TRBV24-1 and J usage is TRBJ1-5; D unclear. Germline CDR1 and CDR2: KGHDR and SFDVKD. The CDR3 is 11 residues long. Deletions cut 2 bases from V and 9 bases from J, with 4 bases between. The CDR3 loop reads CATSDSGPQHF. The CDR3, as DNA: TGTGCCACCAGTGATTCGGGGCCCCAGCATTTT.

The V and J genes are TRBV4-2 and TRBJ2-1, with 8 nucleotides matching TRBD1. CDR3 length: 16 amino acids. Germline CDR1 reads LGHNA; CDR2 reads YNFKEQ. V gave up 2 bases and J gave up 7 bases; unmatched junction bases: 10. CDR3 sequence reads: CASSQPQQGGRNEQFF. The CDR3 DNA is TGTGCCAGCAGCCAACCCCAACAGGGGGGTCGGAATGAGCAGTTCTTC.